The sequence of this T cell receptor beta chain was determined in a study of shared clonotypes between healthy human individuals. Across the whole study: Donors had three CD4 naive, three CD4 memory, two CD8 naive and one CD8 memory plate apiece.

The authors split each subset's genomic DNA evenly across several immunoSEQ plates. Sequencing was performed with immunoSEQ multiplex PCR; in TCRdb, only in-frame clones are kept and a portion is missing. The sample holds about 680,000 clones, around four fifths seen once. This clone was recorded a few times. Trimming removed 2 bases at V and 5 bases at J, with 6 bases between. CDR3 size: 12 residues. From germline, CDR1 is SEHNR and CDR2 FQNEAQ (reference sequence). The V call is TRBV7-9, the J call TRBJ2-5; D unclear. The TCR originated in a woman younger than 45 in good health. Specimen: memory CD4+ T cells sorted from blood. Stated subset: CD45RA-negative fraction. The CDR3 bases are TGTGCCAGCAGCTTAACGGATGAGACCCAGTACTTC. Translated, it gives CASSLTDETQYF.